This record covers a single T cell receptor beta chain. What it binds is unknown. This sample is drawn from a study of vaccination effects on CD4 cells after COVID-19. Per germline, CDR1 SGHVS and CDR2 FNYEAQ. This CDR3 comprises 11 residues. Trimming took 1 base from V and 14 from J, leaving 9 bases between them. Whole-study findings and limits: Few convalescent patients, and no early post-infection timepoints, were available to the study. Only a single clone (1 of 255 vaccine-induced clones in healthy vaccinees) cross-reacted with common cold coronaviruses.

Viral peptide pool expansion of antigen-specific CD4+ T cells preceded sequencing in the ViraFEST assay. Subsequent to a culture period of under 11 days, CD4+ T cells were isolated. Sequenced by immunoSEQ multiplex PCR; TCRdb stores in-frame clones only, minus some. The table includes some 8,000 clones, roughly 74% detected once. This receptor was taken from a human donor who received a COVID-19 vaccine. V usage is TRBV7-6 and J usage is TRBJ1-3; D is perhaps TRBD1 (5 bases). The sequences come from CD4+ T cells from PBMCs cultured with HCoV-229E spike peptides, collected before COVID-19 vaccination. The CDR3 region has the DNA TGTGCCAGCAGCTTAGAGGGGCCGGTATATTTT. Amino acid sequence: CASSLEGPVYF.